The entry that follows covers one T cell receptor (beta chain) sequence. Its matching antigen is unknown. This sample was taken from a study of T cell responses to AZD1222 COVID-19 vaccine. Study-wide results and caveats: The study reported that nearly half of spike-specific TCRs target unmutated variant regions.

CDR1 is SGHTA and CDR2 is FQGNSA in the germline V gene. Trimming took 1 base from V and 6 from J; bases not matched to a gene: 3. This CDR3 contains 14 residues. Method: immunoSEQ multiplex PCR; TCRdb's copy keeps in-frame clones and lacks some. There are about 120,000 clones in the sample; about 93% occur only once, and 5% lies in the top ten. The source of this sequence is an adult who received the AZD1222 COVID-19 vaccine. V is TRBV7-2 and J is TRBJ1-5, with TRBD1 identical over 7 bases. This specimen was peripheral blood, taken 28 days after the second AZD1222 dose. CDR3 amino acids: CASSLVAGGQPQHF. CDR3 nucleotide sequence: TGTGCCAGCAGCTTAGTGGCAGGGGGTCAGCCCCAGCATTTT.